This T cell receptor beta chain was sequenced during a study of STAT5B mutations in CD4+ large granular lymphocyte leukemia. As for the study in general: When available, cryopreserved cells underwent CD8+ depletion before CD4+ selection. General study points: Compared with healthy controls (2/35), patient top clones favored TRBV06 (8/27).

A note on this clone: The antigen remains unidentified.

Per the authors' pipeline: A clonotype over 5% of the repertoire counted as a possible leukemic clone, under 75 overall. TCRdb's copy holds only in-frame clones and misses some; the assay was immunoSEQ multiplex PCR. That table gives V, J and clone size, and the DNA gave D and trimming. The table includes 350 to 400 clones, 50% to 75% detected once. Bead-separated CD4+, CD4+CD8+, CD57+ or CD56+ fractions, or PBMC, were used. Germline V gene data show CDR1 as LGHNA and CDR2 as YNFKEQ. V was pared by 4 bases and J by 5 bases, with 12 bases between. The CDR3 contains 14 residues. The chain is built from TRBV4-2 and TRBJ1-5; perhaps TRBD1 as D (6 bases). The sequenced sample was PBMCs. The clonotype originates from a woman between 50 and 59 years old with CD4+ T-cell large granular lymphocyte leukemia. The CDR3 region has the DNA TGTGCCAGCAGCCCAGTTGAGGGGGATCAGCCCCAGCATTTT. It translates to CASSPVEGDQPQHF.